The 14 T cell receptor beta chains given below trace back to one sample, sequenced in a study of blood T cells in healthy people across ages. Together with a sample-barcoded 5' primer, a J-beta primer mix was included in a second PCR lasting about 7 to 11 cycles. Each CDR3 protein gets one entry after TCRdb re-called the 5' RACE reads with MiXCR. The table shows around 1,000,000 distinct CDR3 sequences, with about 25% occurring only once. The sample was also reused in another study, on T cells of mothers and their children.

The specimen sequenced was blood. These receptors were obtained from a girl aged 2 to 10 in good health.

This chain joins TRBV6-5 and TRBJ2-1; D uncertain. Trimming stripped 7 bases from V and 4 bases from J, with 17 bases between. Germline V CDR1 and CDR2: MNHEY, SVGAGI. The CDR3 contains 15 residues. CDR3 coding DNA: TGTGCCAGCAACCCGGCTGGCCGAGTTTACAATGAGCAGTTCTTC. Protein: CASNPAGRVYNEQFF.

A few counts support this clonotype. The V call is TRBV7-9, the J call TRBJ2-5; 7 bases align to TRBD2. The J call may be incorrect, as the DNA end agrees better with TRBJ2-7. The germline CDR1 and CDR2 sequences are SEHNR and FQNEAQ (reference sequence). The CDR3 extends over 12 amino acids. The CDR3 loop reads CASSATSVEQYF. The CDR3 nucleotides read TGTGCCAGCAGCGCCACTAGCGTCGAGCAGTACTTC.

The genes are TRBV20-1 and TRBJ2-3; tentative D call: TRBD2 (6 bases). Germline V gene lookup returns CDR1 DFQATT and CDR2 SNEGSKA (reference sequence). The CDR3 is 13 residues long. V was trimmed by 8 bases and J by 3 bases, leaving 15 bases between them. The DNA for the CDR3 is TGCAGTTCGGACGGGGGAAGGACAGATACGCAGTATTTT. Residues: CSSDGGRTDTQYF.

This clonotype was picked up many times. This chain joins TRBV28 and TRBJ2-2; 8 nucleotides match TRBD2. Germline assignment: CDR1 MDHEN and CDR2 SYDVKM. Unmatched junction bases numbered 9, after V lost 4 bases and J lost 5 bases. This CDR3 is built from 16 residues. The CDR3 region has the DNA TGTGCCAGCAGTTCCGCCCGGAGCGGGAGAACCGGGGAGCTGTTTTTT. Residues: CASSSARSGRTGELFF.

The chain links TRBV6-6 to TRBJ2-7; D ambiguous. V lost 4 bases and J lost 5, with 6 bases in between. There are 11 residues in the CDR3. CDR1 and CDR2 from the germline V gene are MNHNY and SVGAGI (reference sequence). CDR3: CASSSINEQYF. CDR3 DNA sequence: TGTGCCAGCAGTTCGATAAACGAGCAGTACTTC.

The chain carries TRBV12-3 or TRBV12-4 and TRBJ2-7, with no clear D. This CDR3 comprises 11 residues. Trimming stripped 4 bases from V and 8 bases from J, with 9 bases between. The CDR3 is CASSSTIQQYF. The DNA for the CDR3 is TGTGCCAGCAGTTCGACGATCCAGCAGTACTTC.

The chain combines TRBV9 with TRBJ1-5; the match to TRBD1 covers 7 bases. V dropped 5 bases and J dropped 3; count of bases not matched to a gene: 8. Germline V gives CDR1 SGDLS, CDR2 YYNGEE. The CDR3 consists of 15 residues. The CDR3 bases are TGTGCCAGCAGAGATACAAGGGGGCCCAATCAGCCCCAGCATTTT. Translated: CASRDTRGPNQPQHF.

This chain uses TRBV2 with TRBJ1-1; no reliable D call. CDR1 and CDR2 (germline): SNHLY, FYNNEI. CDR3 size: 14 residues. Trimming shortened V by 2 bases and J by 0 bases, and 7 bases separated the two germline ends. CDR3 in amino acids: CASSELRVNTEAFF. CDR3 nucleotides: TGTGCCAGCAGTGAATTAAGGGTGAACACTGAAGCTTTCTTT.

This chain joins TRBV25-1 and TRBJ1-1; D might be TRBD1 (6 bases). This CDR3 has 14 amino acids. V shed 3 bases and J shed 7 bases, with 15 bases lying between them. Germline CDR1 MGHDK, CDR2 SYGVNS. CDR3 in amino acids: CASSDWGGQGEAFF. DNA of the CDR3: TGTGCCAGCAGTGATTGGGGGGGGCAGGGTGAAGCTTTCTTT.

This chain joins TRBV9 and TRBJ2-5; 12 bases match TRBD2. CDR1 is SGDLS, CDR2 YYNGEE, per germline. The V gene end was trimmed by 6 bases and the J gene end by 5 bases; junction bases not matched to a gene: 8. The CDR3 length is 15 residues. In DNA form, the CDR3 reads TGTGCCAGCACTCTAGCGGGAGGGCGAGATGAGACCCAGTACTTC. It encodes CASTLAGGRDETQYF.

Only a few counts were recorded for this clonotype. The gene calls are TRBV18 and TRBJ1-2; 9 nucleotides align to TRBD1. V shed 2 bases, J shed 6 bases, and the junction held 16 bases outside the gene matches. Germline V gives CDR1 KGHSH, CDR2 LQKENI. The CDR3 runs to 18 residues. The DNA for the CDR3 is TGTGCCAGCTCACCAACCCCGGGACAGGGCCCAGAAAACGATGGCTACACCTTC. Its translation is CASSPTPGQGPENDGYTF. Filled out from reference TRBV18 and TRBJ1-2, the complete variable domain reads NAGVMQNPRHLVRRRGQEARLRCSPMKGHSHVYWYRQLPEEGLKFMVYLQKENIIDESGMPKERFSAEFPKEGPSILRIQQVVRGDSAAYFCASSPTPGQGPENDGYTFGSGTRLTVV.

The rearrangement uses TRBV7-9 and TRBJ1-3; no clear D. The germline CDR1 and CDR2 sequences are SEHNR and FQNEAQ (reference sequence). Trimming cost V 4 bases and J 0 bases, with 10 bases left between them. The CDR3 is made up of 15 amino acids. The CDR3 here is CASSSLSHSGNTIYF. In DNA, the CDR3 is TGTGCCAGCAGCTCCTTGAGTCACTCTGGAAACACCATATATTTT.

This clonotype was seen only once. V gene TRBV4-3 combines with J gene TRBJ2-4; D uncertain. The CDR3 has 13 residues. The germline gives CDR1 LGHNA, CDR2 YSLEER. The V end was cut by 3 bases, the J end by 5 bases, with 8 bases between. The CDR3: CASSQEIQNIQYF. As DNA, the CDR3 is TGCGCCAGCAGCCAGGAAATTCAAAACATTCAGTACTTC.

This clonotype has a handful of counts. This chain connects TRBV24-1 to TRBJ2-5; 11 bases align to TRBD2. The CDR3 contains 18 residues. Per the germline V gene, CDR1 is KGHDR and CDR2 is SFDVKD. V was clipped by 1 base and J by 2 bases; unmatched bases: 8. The CDR3 DNA reads as TGTGCCACCAGTGATTTACTAGCGGGAGCCCAGGGGCAAGAGACCCAGTACTTC. Its protein product is CATSDLLAGAQGQETQYF.